A single sample gave rise to the 22 T cell receptor beta chains below, sequenced in a study of blood T cells in healthy people across ages. A second PCR of about 6 to 11 cycles used a sample-barcoded 5' primer and a J-beta primer mix. A single record per CDR3 protein comes from TCRdb applying MiXCR to the 5' RACE reads. The sample shows around 900,000 distinct CDR3 sequences, 51% of them seen only once. Sequenced sample: blood. The origin of the receptors is a woman aged 55-70 years in good health.

This chain joins TRBV20-1 and TRBJ2-5, with D tentatively TRBD1 (6 bases). This CDR3 is built from 15 residues. Germline V gives CDR1 DFQATT, CDR2 SNEGSKA (reference sequence). Trimming cost V 6 bases and J 7 bases, with 24 bases left between them. The CDR3 sequence: CSAKIFRGLGATQYF. The CDR3 DNA reads TGCAGTGCCAAAATATTCCGGGGTTTGGGGGCGACCCAGTACTTC.

This clonotype was recorded a few times. The chain uses TRBV12-3 or TRBV12-4 and TRBJ2-7; D gene unclear. This CDR3 has 11 residues. Between the trimmed V and J ends, which lost 8 bases and 5 bases, there was a span of 10 bases. The CDR3: CASRVGHEQYF. As DNA, the CDR3 is TGTGCCAGCCGTGTAGGCCACGAGCAGTACTTC.

This chain links TRBV4-1 with TRBJ2-4; D is perhaps TRBD2 (6 bases). The CDR3 consists of 18 residues. Germline assignment: CDR1 MGHRA and CDR2 YSYEKL. Trimming pared 1 base from V and 1 base from J, leaving 17 bases between. The CDR3 protein is CASSQGGVASAAKNIQYF. CDR3 bases: TGCGCCAGCAGCCAAGGAGGGGTGGCTAGCGCGGCCAAAAACATTCAGTACTTC.

This chain joins TRBV12-3 or TRBV12-4 and TRBJ2-3, with TRBD1 matching over 9 bases. The CDR3 length is 16 residues. Germline trimming cut 5 bases from V and 6 bases from J; bases unmatched to any gene: 12. This chain's CDR3 is CASSPGQGSPLDTQYF. CDR3 nucleotide sequence: TGTGCCAGCAGTCCGGGACAGGGAAGCCCATTGGATACGCAGTATTTT.

This clonotype has only a few counts. The genes are TRBV6-5 and TRBJ2-7; no definite D call. Trimming left V 2 bases short and J 3 bases short, with 11 bases between. CDR1 is MNHEY, CDR2 SVGAGI, per germline. This CDR3 spans 14 amino acids. CDR3 sequence: CASSYALEHYEQYF. Written as DNA, the CDR3 is TGTGCCAGCAGTTACGCGCTGGAGCACTACGAGCAGTACTTC.

This chain joins TRBV29-1 and TRBJ2-4; TRBD2 matches at 11 bases. The CDR3 is 16 residues long. From germline, CDR1 is SQVTM and CDR2 ANQGSEA. V was clipped by 6 bases and J by 6 bases; unmatched bases: 13. CDR3 DNA sequence: TGCAGCGTAGGAGGGTTGACTAGCGGGATTGGAAACATTCAGTACTTC. Its protein is CSVGGLTSGIGNIQYF.

The genes are TRBV28 and TRBJ2-5; 10 bases line up with TRBD1. The CDR3 has 15 amino acids. Germline V gene data show CDR1 as MDHEN and CDR2 as SYDVKM. The junction had 8 bases not matched to a gene; V was cut back by 8 bases and J by 2 bases. The CDR3 spells CASGTDRGRQETQYF. CDR3 nucleotides: TGTGCCAGCGGAACGGACAGGGGGAGGCAAGAGACCCAGTACTTC.

The chain combines TRBV4-1 with TRBJ2-5, with 14 bases aligning to TRBD2. V lost 1 base, J lost 1 base, and 14 bases stayed unmatched. From germline, CDR1 is MGHRA and CDR2 YSYEKL. The CDR3 extends over 21 amino acids. CDR3 bases: TGCGCCAGCAGCCAAGCATCTCCGGGACTAGCGGGAGTCGGCGGCCAAGAGACCCAGTACTTC. Translation gives CASSQASPGLAGVGGQETQYF.

This chain connects TRBV20-1 to TRBJ1-2; D is possibly TRBD1 (6 bases). Trimming left V 1 base short and J 5 bases short, with 17 bases between. This CDR3 is 15 amino acids long. CDR1 is DFQATT and CDR2 is SNEGSKA in the germline V gene (reference sequence). CDR3 sequence reads: CSARVARTARYGYTF. As DNA, the CDR3 is TGCAGTGCTAGAGTAGCCCGGACAGCCCGTTATGGCTACACCTTC.

This clonotype was counted only a few times. This rearrangement joins TRBV25-1 to TRBJ2-3; tentative D call: TRBD1 (5 bases). Germline CDR1 MGHDK, CDR2 SYGVNS. V was trimmed by 3 bases and J by 1 base, leaving 11 bases between them. The CDR3 is 15 amino acids. CDR3 nucleotide sequence: TGTGCCAGCAGTGATCAGGGTGGGGGCACAGATACGCAGTATTTT. Protein product: CASSDQGGGTDTQYF.

This chain joins TRBV4-1 and TRBJ1-2, with 12 bases fitting TRBD1. V dropped 1 base and J dropped 7; count of bases not matched to a gene: 4. Germline CDR1 is MGHRA and CDR2 is YSYEKL. The CDR3 length is 15 residues. The CDR3 protein is CASSQGDRGQGGYTF. CDR3 bases: TGCGCCAGCAGCCAAGGGGACAGGGGGCAAGGTGGCTACACCTTC.

This clonotype was counted between two and nine times. V gene TRBV7-2 combines with J gene TRBJ2-7, with D perhaps matching TRBD1 (6 bases). The CDR3 is 16 residues long. Germline V lookup: CDR1 SGHTA, CDR2 FQGNSA. V dropped 1 base and J dropped 6 bases, with 19 bases sitting between them. Here the CDR3 DNA reads TGTGCCAGCAGCTTAGTTGGGCAGGGGAGCGCTTCCGAGCAGTACTTC. Its translation is CASSLVGQGSASEQYF.

This chain links TRBV5-5 with TRBJ2-4; 9 nucleotides agree with TRBD1. The J call is in doubt because the DNA end fits TRBJ2-7 better. Germline lookup yields CDR1 SGHKS and CDR2 YYEKEE (reference sequence). CDR3 length: 14 residues. The CDR3 nucleotides read TGTGCCAGCAGCTCCCGGGACAGGGAATTCGAGCAGTACTTC. Translated: CASSSRDREFEQYF.

This clonotype was observed a handful of times. The germline gene is not matched at one end of the junction; a read error may be the cause. The rearrangement uses TRBV10-3 and TRBJ2-1; 12 bases line up with TRBD2. Germline loops: CDR1 ENHRY, CDR2 SYGVKD. The CDR3 totals 22 residues. The CDR3 DNA sequence: TGTGCCATCAGTGACTTTGATGGCCTTCGGACTAGCGGGATGGTTACGTACAGTGAGCAGTTCTTC. This sequence encodes CAISDFDGLRTSGMVTYSEQFF.

The table lists this clonotype with many counts. This chain uses TRBV4-2 with TRBJ2-7; TRBD2 agrees at 9 bases. The CDR3 covers 14 residues. In germline, CDR1 is LGHNA, CDR2 YNFKEQ. V dropped 4 bases and J dropped 2; count of bases not matched to a gene: 3. CDR3 nucleotide sequence: TGTGCCAGCAGCCCCGGGACTAGCACCTACGAGCAGTACTTC. Translated, it gives CASSPGTSTYEQYF.

This clonotype was detected a few times. The genes are TRBV6-2 or TRBV6-3 and TRBJ2-7; D is possibly TRBD2 (5 bases). Per germline, CDR1 MNHEY and CDR2 SVGEGT. Trimming took off 1 base at V and 2 bases at J, with 12 bases between the two ends. The CDR3 is 15 amino acids. In nucleotides, the CDR3 is TGTGCCAGCAGTTACTACGGTGGGAGTACCTACGAGCAGTACTTC. It is translated as CASSYYGGSTYEQYF.

The V gene is TRBV20-1, the J gene TRBJ1-2; weak D call: TRBD1 (6 bases). In germline, CDR1 is DFQATT, CDR2 SNEGSKA (reference sequence). CDR3 length equals 14 residues. Deletions cut 5 bases from V and 5 bases from J, with 18 bases between. The DNA for the CDR3 is TGCAGTGCTTTCCGGGACAACGAGGATTATGGCTACACCTTC. It specifies CSAFRDNEDYGYTF.

In this sample, this clonotype turned up a few times. The chain's CDR3 is CASSHANTGELFF. Written as DNA, the CDR3 is TGTGCCAGCAGCCACGCGAACACCGGGGAGCTGTTTTTT. The genes are TRBV14 and TRBJ2-2; D remains unclear. The CDR3 runs to 13 residues. CDR1 and CDR2 from the germline V gene are SGHDN and FVKESK. Trimming took 3 bases from V and 0 from J, leaving 2 bases between them.

CDR3 in DNA: TGTGCCAGCAGCCAAGTAGGACGCGAGCAGTACTTC. This encodes CASSQVGREQYF. The chain carries TRBV3-1 and TRBJ2-5; D unresolved. The DNA end is more similar to TRBJ2-7, so the J call may be wrong. The V gene's germline CDR1 is LGHDT and CDR2 YNNKEL (reference sequence). The CDR3 contains 12 residues.

The chain couples TRBV4-1 to TRBJ2-1, with a possible D match to TRBD1 (5 bases). The CDR3 extends over 15 amino acids. Germline lookup yields CDR1 MGHRA and CDR2 YSYEKL. V shed 6 bases and J shed 2 bases, with 14 bases lying between them. In DNA form, the CDR3 reads TGCGCCAGCAGATATGACGACAGAACCTACAATGAGCAGTTCTTC. Protein sequence: CASRYDDRTYNEQFF.

The genes are TRBV10-3 and TRBJ2-7, with D possibly being TRBD1 or TRBD2 (6 bases each). This CDR3 has 14 amino acids. Germline V gene sequence: CDR1 ENHRY, CDR2 SYGVKD. Trimming cost V 7 bases and J 0 bases, with 13 bases left between them. CDR3: CAITSTGASYEQYF. The CDR3 coding sequence is TGTGCCATCACGTCGACGGGGGCCTCCTACGAGCAGTACTTC.

The chain couples TRBV6-1 to TRBJ2-5, with a possible D match to TRBD2 (7 bases). The CDR3 contains 17 residues. Trimming took 3 bases from V and 1 from J, leaving 18 bases between them. CDR1 MNHNS and CDR2 SASEGT come from the germline V gene. The CDR3 sequence: CASSDGRGLYSQETQYF. The CDR3 DNA sequence: TGTGCCAGCAGTGATGGGAGGGGGTTATATAGCCAAGAGACCCAGTACTTC.